Sequencing of this T cell receptor (beta chain) was carried out in a study of cytomegalovirus exposure and HLA in healthy donors. Details on this clone: The antigen is unknown. At one boundary the junction diverges from the germline segment, which might be a read error.

The length of the CDR3 is 9 residues. CDR1 and CDR2 (germline): MNHNY, SVGAGI (reference sequence). It was with 60 Vbeta and 13 Jbeta primers that the PCR ran. Profiled with immunoSEQ multiplex PCR; TCRdb holds only in-frame clones, not every one. This sample has roughly 80,000 clones, with approximately 84% found just once. Findings and caveats of the study: More clonal expansion characterized HLA-associated TCR beta chains than equally common others in a later analysis. From TCR beta sequences, most subjects' HLA-A and HLA-B alleles were reportedly predicted accurately. Reports indicated that the classifier achieved high specificity and sensitivity in diagnosing cytomegalovirus status.

The source is a woman in her fifties or sixties in good health and CMV-seronegative. Sequenced material: PBMCs. The chain is built from TRBV6-6 and TRBJ1-4; D call uncertain. CDR3 DNA sequence: TGTGCCAGCAGTTCCTACTTTGTTTTT. Translated, it gives CASSSYFVF.